Ten or more counts support the clone carrying this T cell receptor beta chain. These data come from a study of T cells in Graves' hyperthyroidism and ophthalmopathy. V dropped 2 bases and J dropped 9; count of bases not matched to a gene: 11. This CDR3 has 16 residues. Germline V gene lookup returns CDR1 SGHVS and CDR2 FQNEAQ. The blood sample was taken at first hyperthyroidism diagnosis, before any ophthalmopathy symptoms. Extraction of PBMCs used 10 ml of fresh peripheral blood. From RNA transcripts, TCR beta CDR3 regions were amplified. HTBI primers were used for first-round RT-PCR of the TCR CDR3. TCRdb passed the multiplex PCR reads through MiXCR, listing each CDR3 protein once. The table lists a few hundred thousand distinct CDR3 sequences, about 14% of them singletons.

The receptor was derived from a woman aged 40 to 50 with Graves' hyperthyroidism that later progressed to Graves' ophthalmopathy. The gene calls are TRBV7-8 and TRBJ2-1; 9 bases map to TRBD2. The sample was blood. The CDR3: CASSLKAGGQLSEQFF. CDR3 sequence (DNA): TGTGCCAGCAGCTTAAAAGCGGGAGGTCAATTAAGTGAGCAGTTCTTC.